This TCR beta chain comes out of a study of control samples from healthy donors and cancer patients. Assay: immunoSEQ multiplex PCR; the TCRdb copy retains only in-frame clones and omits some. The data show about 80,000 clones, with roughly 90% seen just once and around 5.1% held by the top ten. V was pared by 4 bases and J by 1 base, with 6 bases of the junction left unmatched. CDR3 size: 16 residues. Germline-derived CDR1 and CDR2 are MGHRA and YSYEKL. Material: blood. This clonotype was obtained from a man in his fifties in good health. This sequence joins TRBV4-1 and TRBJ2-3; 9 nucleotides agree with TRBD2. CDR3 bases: TGCGCCAGCAGCCCAAAGGTAGCGGGGGGCACAGATACGCAGTATTTT. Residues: CASSPKVAGGTDTQYF.